A single sample gave rise to the 27 T cell receptor beta chains below, sequenced in a study of blood T cells in healthy people across ages. Alongside a J-beta primer mix, a sample-barcoded 5' primer served in a second PCR lasting roughly 7 to 11 cycles. TCRdb reanalysed the 5' RACE reads using MiXCR and keeps one entry per CDR3 protein. The table records 780,000 or so distinct CDR3 sequences, roughly 25% of them present only once. This sample also appeared in a second study, on T cells of mothers and their children.

The specimen sequenced was blood. The receptors come from a boy younger than 18 in good health.

The chain uses TRBV28 and TRBJ2-7, with TRBD1 matching over 9 bases. This CDR3 region has 14 residues. The J segment lost 12 bases and the V segment lost 2 bases, leaving 11 bases of the junction unmatched. The germline V gene encodes CDR1 MDHEN and CDR2 SYDVKM. CDR3 amino acids: CASSLGTGFAEWYF. The CDR3 DNA is TGTGCCAGCAGTTTAGGGACAGGGTTTGCGGAGTGGTACTTC. The full variable domain, with the rest looked up from reference TRBV28 and TRBJ2-7, is DVKVTQSSRYLVKRTGEKVFLECVQDMDHENMFWYRQDPGLGLRLIYFSYDVKMKEKGDIPEGYSVSREKKERFSLILESASTNQTSMYLCASSLGTGFAEWYFGPGTRLTVT.

Concerning this clonotype: One junction end does not reproduce the germline sequence, and a read error may be involved. The chain uses TRBV29-1 and TRBJ2-7, with D possibly matching TRBD1 (6 bases). There are 14 residues in the CDR3. Germline V gene sequence: CDR1 SQVTM, CDR2 ANQGSEA. Written as DNA, the CDR3 is TGCACCGTTGAAGATCCGGGACAATTATACGAGCAGTACTTC. It yields the protein CTVEDPGQLYEQYF.

The chain employs TRBV29-1 and TRBJ2-7, with D possibly being TRBD1 or TRBD2 (5 bases each). Germline CDR1 is SQVTM and CDR2 is ANQGSEA. The CDR3 has 12 residues. The CDR3 DNA reads as TGCAGTGCCAGAGGGGACGACTACGAGCAGTACTTC. Its translation: CSARGDDYEQYF.

V gene TRBV29-1 combines with J gene TRBJ2-5; 9 nucleotides agree with TRBD2. V was pared by 7 bases and J by 5 bases, with 8 bases of the junction left unmatched. The germline V gene encodes CDR1 SQVTM and CDR2 ANQGSEA. The CDR3 has 13 residues. CDR3 loop: CSARLAGSETQYF. As DNA, the CDR3 is TGCAGCGCTCGGCTAGCGGGGAGTGAGACCCAGTACTTC.

This clonotype was observed a handful of times. The CDR3 coding sequence is TGTGCCACCAGTGGACAGAAAAACACTGAAGCTTTCTTT. It encodes CATSGQKNTEAFF. This chain connects TRBV24-1 to TRBJ1-1; D is perhaps TRBD1 (5 bases). The CDR3 is 13 amino acids. Germline CDR1 KGHDR, CDR2 SFDVKD. V lost 5 bases, J lost 2 bases, and 8 bases lay in between.

The chain links TRBV25-1 to TRBJ2-5, with 9 bases identical to TRBD1. The germline V gene has CDR1 MGHDK and CDR2 SYGVNS. The CDR3 extends over 18 amino acids. V shed 6 bases, J shed 6 bases, and the junction held 20 bases outside the gene matches. CDR3 DNA: TGTGCCAGCAGACCCTCGGACAGGGGATCATCTAGCTTGCAGACCCAGTACTTC. This codes for CASRPSDRGSSSLQTQYF.

The chain joins TRBV7-2 to TRBJ1-5; 9 nucleotides align to TRBD1. CDR1 is SGHTA and CDR2 is FQGNSA in the germline V gene. This CDR3 contains 14 residues. V gave up 5 bases and J gave up 5 bases; unmatched junction bases: 4. The CDR3 nucleotides are TGTGCCAGCAGCCCGGGACAGGGCTATCAGCCCCAGCATTTT. Its translation is CASSPGQGYQPQHF.

Only a few counts were recorded for this clonotype. This rearrangement joins TRBV7-9 to TRBJ2-3; 9 bases map to TRBD1. With V trimmed by 3 bases and J by 5 bases, 6 bases remained unmatched. Germline CDR1 and CDR2: SEHNR and FQNEAQ (reference sequence). This CDR3 comprises 15 residues. This CDR3 is CASSFGDRDQDTQYF. As DNA, the CDR3 is TGTGCCAGCAGCTTCGGGGACAGGGACCAAGATACGCAGTATTTT.

V is TRBV29-1 and J is TRBJ2-3; D might be TRBD2 (6 bases). CDR3 length: 13 amino acids. The germline gives CDR1 SQVTM, CDR2 ANQGSEA. Trimming took off 7 bases at V and 1 base at J, with 12 bases between the two ends. CDR3 residues: CSGQGGGTDTQYF. The CDR3 DNA sequence: TGCAGCGGCCAGGGCGGGGGCACAGATACGCAGTATTTT.

This clonotype has only a few counts. V usage is TRBV20-1 and J usage is TRBJ2-5; 8 nucleotides agree with TRBD1. The DNA end favors TRBJ2-7, so the J call may be wrong. Germline values: CDR1 DFQATT, CDR2 SNEGSKA (reference sequence). This CDR3 is built from 14 residues. The CDR3 coding sequence is TGCAGTGCTAGAACAGGGGGAGGTTCGTACGAGCAGTACTTC. Protein product: CSARTGGGSYEQYF.

In its sample, this clonotype was seen a few times. The rearrangement joins TRBV5-1 to TRBJ2-6; D call uncertain. V was clipped by 1 base and J by 0 bases, with 14 bases between them. CDR3 size: 18 residues. Germline-derived CDR1 and CDR2 are SGHRS and YFSETQ. DNA of the CDR3: TGCGCCAGCAGCTTGCGCTCGGCAGGAAACTCTGGGGCCAACGTCCTGACTTTC. This encodes CASSLRSAGNSGANVLTF.

The chain has TRBV7-9 and TRBJ2-1, with TRBD1 as a possible D gene (5 bases). This CDR3 has 14 residues. Between the trimmed V and J ends, which lost 5 bases and 5 bases, there was a span of 13 bases. CDR1 is SEHNR, CDR2 FQNEAQ, per germline (reference sequence). The CDR3 nucleotides read TGTGCCAGCAGCCGAGACGCAGGGAACAATGAGCAGTTCTTC. It is translated as CASSRDAGNNEQFF.

This clonotype has at least ten counts. This CDR3 is CASSQSSGGEQYF. The CDR3 DNA is TGTGCCAGCAGCCAAAGCTCGGGAGGCGAGCAGTACTTC. This rearrangement joins TRBV7-2 to TRBJ2-7; TRBD2 aligns across 7 bases. Trimming cost V 5 bases and J 6 bases; bases outside gene matches: 7. The CDR3 consists of 13 residues. Germline values: CDR1 SGHTA, CDR2 FQGNSA.

Only a few counts were recorded for this clonotype. The chain is built from TRBV29-1 and TRBJ2-3, with a possible D match to TRBD1 (6 bases). Germline V gene lookup returns CDR1 SQVTM and CDR2 ANQGSEA. This CDR3 is 13 amino acids long. The V gene lost 2 bases and the J gene lost 1 base, with 7 bases spanning the gap. The CDR3 region is CSVEKGGTDTQYF. The CDR3 nucleotides are TGCAGCGTTGAAAAGGGGGGCACAGATACGCAGTATTTT.

This chain connects TRBV11-2 to TRBJ2-3; D unclear. The V end lost 2 bases, the J end lost 2 bases, and 5 bases lay between the germline ends. From germline, CDR1 is SGHAT and CDR2 FQNNGV. CDR3 length: 13 amino acids. This chain's CDR3 is CASSLTHTDTQYF. The CDR3 nucleotides are TGTGCCAGCAGCTTAACCCACACAGATACGCAGTATTTT.

This clonotype has just a few counts. The gene calls are TRBV7-9 and TRBJ2-7; D is unclear. Trimming left V 4 bases short and J 5 bases short, with 15 bases between. The CDR3 covers 14 residues. Germline V gene sequence: CDR1 SEHNR, CDR2 FQNEAQ (reference sequence). DNA of the CDR3: TGTGCCAGCAGCTCATGGGATCCTCTAAACGAGCAGTACTTC. Its protein is CASSSWDPLNEQYF.

The rearrangement links TRBV12-3 or TRBV12-4 to TRBJ2-1; TRBD1 agrees at 8 bases. The DNA end lines up better with TRBJ2-7; the J call may be wrong. This CDR3 comprises 16 residues. The CDR3 loop is CASSSPGTGFSYEQYF. In DNA, the CDR3 is TGTGCCAGCAGCTCTCCTGGGACAGGATTCTCCTACGAGCAGTACTTC.

This clonotype was recorded many times. The chain recombines TRBV29-1 with TRBJ2-5; no clear D. The CDR3 covers 12 residues. Looked up from germline, CDR1 is SQVTM and CDR2 is ANQGSEA. Trimming pared 6 bases from V and 5 bases from J, leaving 13 bases between. CDR3 in amino acids: CSVWTASETQYF. CDR3 in DNA: TGCAGCGTCTGGACGGCGTCCGAGACCCAGTACTTC.

The genes are TRBV29-1 and TRBJ2-3; D is ambiguous. The CDR3 is made up of 17 amino acids. V was clipped by 0 bases and J by 2 bases, with 18 bases between them. The germline gives CDR1 SQVTM, CDR2 ANQGSEA. CDR3 DNA: TGCAGCGTTGAAGACAGTAGCACCCACACCCTCACAGATACGCAGTATTTT. As protein: CSVEDSSTHTLTDTQYF.

Ten or more counts support this clonotype. The chain carries TRBV7-2 and TRBJ1-2; TRBD1 might be the D (6 bases). The germline V and J ends were trimmed by 5 bases and 8 bases, with 21 bases remaining between them. Germline V gene sequence: CDR1 SGHTA, CDR2 FQGNSA. The CDR3 spans 15 residues. DNA for the CDR3: TGTGCCAGCAGCCCGGGGGGGCCGGTGAAGCGGGGCTACACCTTC. Translating gives CASSPGGPVKRGYTF.

The chain uses TRBV28 and TRBJ1-4; D perhaps matches TRBD1 (5 bases). This CDR3 contains 16 residues. V was pared by 5 bases and J by 0 bases, with 13 bases between. Germline CDR1 is MDHEN and CDR2 is SYDVKM. The CDR3 sequence: CASSPRDRATNEKLFF. In DNA form, the CDR3 reads TGTGCCAGCAGTCCAAGGGACCGAGCAACTAATGAAAAACTGTTTTTT.

This clonotype was detected a few times. The J gene is TRBJ1-1, the V gene TRBV20-1; 8 bases are a match to TRBD1. This CDR3 has 14 residues. V lost 2 bases and J lost 5; bases outside the gene matches: 7. CDR1 and CDR2 from the germline V gene are DFQATT and SNEGSKA (reference sequence). The CDR3 here is CSARYPDRATEAFF. The CDR3 DNA reads as TGCAGTGCTAGATACCCGGACAGGGCGACTGAAGCTTTCTTT.

This clonotype was seen only a few times. The chain's CDR3 is CASSYWGDTQYF. In DNA, the CDR3 is TGTGCCAGCAGTTACTGGGGCGATACGCAGTATTTT. The V and J genes are TRBV6-2 or TRBV6-3 and TRBJ2-3; TRBD1 might be the D (5 bases). The germline V and J ends were trimmed by 1 base and 6 bases, with 5 bases remaining between them. This CDR3 comprises 12 residues. Looked up from germline, CDR1 is MNHEY and CDR2 is SVGEGT.

This clonotype has just one count. The genes are TRBV7-2 and TRBJ2-5, with 7 positions matching TRBD2. The CDR3 has 16 amino acids. CDR1 is SGHTA, CDR2 FQGNSA, per germline. V shed 2 bases, J shed 2 bases, and the junction held 8 bases outside the gene matches. The CDR3 loop is CASSLILAEMQETQYF. DNA for the CDR3: TGTGCCAGCAGCTTAATCCTAGCGGAGATGCAAGAGACCCAGTACTTC.

This chain links TRBV20-1 with TRBJ2-1, with D possibly TRBD1 on 6 matching bases. The CDR3 length is 16 residues. Trimming left V 2 bases short and J 4 bases short, with 18 bases between. Germline V gives CDR1 DFQATT, CDR2 SNEGSKA (reference sequence). The CDR3 reads CSARSVVQGGYNEQFF. CDR3 nucleotide sequence: TGCAGTGCTAGATCGGTGGTACAGGGTGGATACAATGAGCAGTTCTTC.

There are a few counts of this clonotype. The V and J genes are TRBV6-2 or TRBV6-3 and TRBJ2-7, with TRBD1 matching 7 bases. The CDR3 spans 14 residues. From germline, CDR1 is MNHEY and CDR2 SVGEGT. The V gene end was trimmed by 3 bases and the J gene end by 2 bases; junction bases not matched to a gene: 4. The CDR3: CASSYLQGAYEQYF. The CDR3 DNA sequence: TGTGCCAGCAGTTATCTTCAGGGGGCCTACGAGCAGTACTTC.

This clonotype has just a few counts. The chain has TRBV25-1 and TRBJ1-1; D gene unclear. The V end lost 0 bases, the J end lost 1 base, and 9 bases lay between the germline ends. Germline V CDR1 and CDR2: MGHDK, SYGVNS. This CDR3 has 15 amino acids. The CDR3 spells CASSEYAGSNTEAFF. The CDR3 nucleotides are TGTGCCAGCAGTGAATATGCGGGGTCGAACACTGAAGCTTTCTTT.